This TCR beta chain was sequenced during a study of shared clonotypes between healthy human individuals. Study findings and constraints: Estimated clonotype richness was generally higher in naive than memory subsets. Shared clonotypes: about 5% naive CD4, roughly 3.8% naive CD8, over 2% memory CD4, around 0.4% memory CD8. Non-shared clonotypes had lower generation probabilities than those shared by all four donors.

The table came from immunoSEQ multiplex PCR; TCRdb's copy has only in-frame clones and leaves some out. Of approximately 400,000 clones listed, about 96% are singletons. CDR1 is MGHRA and CDR2 is YSYEKL in the germline V gene. The CDR3 has 17 amino acids. With 1 base clipped from V and 1 base from J, the junction kept 5 bases outside the gene matches. On this clone itself: The antigen remains unidentified.

The rearrangement joins TRBV4-1 to TRBJ1-5; TRBD1 matches 9 bases. The origin of this receptor is a man aged 30 to 45 in good health. Sequencing used memory CD8+ T cells sorted from blood. Regarding subset: CD45RO+ cells pooled with CCR7-negative TemRA cells. The CDR3 DNA sequence: TGCGCCAGCAGCCAAGTGGCTGGACAGGGGAGCAATCAGCCCCAGCATTTT. This encodes CASSQVAGQGSNQPQHF.